Listed below are T cell receptor beta chains from one sample, sequenced in a study of T cell repertoires in cytomegalovirus infection. MiXCR was run by TCRdb on the reads, yielding one entry per CDR3 protein. The table lists hundreds of thousands of distinct CDR3 sequences, 20% to 25% of them singletons, with around 7.6% in the top ten. The sequencing input was CD8+ T cells from PBMCs. The receptors originated from a human donor in good health (CMV status not recorded). Some clones in this sample may be carry-over from other donors' samples. The CDR3 runs from the conserved cysteine through the conserved F or W. Fields, in order: clone size, D gene, J gene, V gene, CDR3 protein, CDR3 DNA. D genes are given only for firm matches. Clone size appears in some rows only: once, few, many, or a class for an expanded clone.

.	TRBD1	TRBJ2-2	TRBV4-1	CASEGQGYTGELFF	TGCGCCAGCGAGGGACAGGGGTATACCGGGGAGCTGTTTTTT
many	.	TRBJ1-1	TRBV14	CASSQRMNTEAFF	TGTGCCAGCAGCCAAAGGATGAACACTGAAGCTTTCTTT
.	.	TRBJ2-3	TRBV4-3	CASSQDRSSATDTQYF	TGCGCCAGCAGCCAAGATCGTAGCAGCGCCACAGATACGCAGTATTTT
few	TRBD2	TRBJ2-5	TRBV14	CASSQLAGEETQYF	TGTGCCAGCAGCCAGCTAGCGGGGGAAGAGACCCAGTACTTC
many	TRBD1	TRBJ1-1	TRBV7-9	CAGDRGNTEAFF	TGTGCCGGCGACAGGGGGAACACTGAAGCTTTCTTT
.	.	TRBJ2-1	TRBV3-1	CASSHPILSSYNEQFF	TGTGCCAGCAGCCACCCTATCCTGAGCTCCTACAATGAGCAGTTCTTC
many	TRBD1	TRBJ2-7	TRBV6-5	CASSYMGTGPLEQYF	TGTGCCAGCAGTTACATGGGGACAGGCCCGCTTGAGCAGTACTTC
few	.	TRBJ2-3	TRBV7-2	CASSPTREDTQYF	TGTGCCAGCAGCCCCACGAGGGAAGATACGCAGTATTTT
many	TRBD1	TRBJ2-7	TRBV4-2	CASSLGTGGDNEQYF	TGTGCCAGCAGCCTGGGGACAGGGGGAGACAACGAGCAGTACTTC
.	.	TRBJ1-1	TRBV19	CATVQGWRNTEAFF	TGTGCCACCGTACAGGGCTGGAGAAACACTGAAGCTTTCTTT